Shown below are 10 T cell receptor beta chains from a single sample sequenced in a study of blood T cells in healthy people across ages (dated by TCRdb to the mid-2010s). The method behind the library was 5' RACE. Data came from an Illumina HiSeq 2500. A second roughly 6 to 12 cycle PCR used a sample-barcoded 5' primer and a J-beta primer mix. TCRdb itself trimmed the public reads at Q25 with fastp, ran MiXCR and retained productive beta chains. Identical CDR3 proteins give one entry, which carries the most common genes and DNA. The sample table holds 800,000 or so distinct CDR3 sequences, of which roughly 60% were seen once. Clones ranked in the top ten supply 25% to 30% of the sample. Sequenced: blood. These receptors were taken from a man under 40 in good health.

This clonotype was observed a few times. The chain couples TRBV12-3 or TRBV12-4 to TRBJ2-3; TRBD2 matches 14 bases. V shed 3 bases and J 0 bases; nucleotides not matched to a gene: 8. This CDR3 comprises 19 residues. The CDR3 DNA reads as TGTGCCAGCAGTTTTGGACTAGCGGGGGGCTCGATTAGCACAGATACGCAGTATTTT. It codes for CASSFGLAGGSISTDTQYF.

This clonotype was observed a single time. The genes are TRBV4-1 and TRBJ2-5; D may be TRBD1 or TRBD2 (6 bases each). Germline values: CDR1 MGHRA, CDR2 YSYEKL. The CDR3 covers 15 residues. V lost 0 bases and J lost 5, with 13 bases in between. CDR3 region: CASSQEEGGWETQYF. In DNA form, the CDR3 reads TGCGCCAGCAGCCAAGAAGAAGGGGGGTGGGAGACCCAGTACTTC.

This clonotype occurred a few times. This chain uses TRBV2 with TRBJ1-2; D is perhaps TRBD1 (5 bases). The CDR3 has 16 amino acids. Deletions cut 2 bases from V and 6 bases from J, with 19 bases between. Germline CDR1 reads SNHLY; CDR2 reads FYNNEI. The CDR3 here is CASSERGVGGWNGYTF. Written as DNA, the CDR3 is TGTGCCAGCAGTGAAAGAGGTGTGGGGGGATGGAATGGCTACACCTTC.

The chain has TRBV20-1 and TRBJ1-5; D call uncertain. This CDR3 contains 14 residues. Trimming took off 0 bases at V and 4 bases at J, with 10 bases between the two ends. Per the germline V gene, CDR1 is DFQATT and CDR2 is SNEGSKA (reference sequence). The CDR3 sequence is CSARDNASNQPQHF. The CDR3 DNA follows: TGCAGTGCTAGAGATAATGCAAGTAATCAGCCCCAGCATTTT.

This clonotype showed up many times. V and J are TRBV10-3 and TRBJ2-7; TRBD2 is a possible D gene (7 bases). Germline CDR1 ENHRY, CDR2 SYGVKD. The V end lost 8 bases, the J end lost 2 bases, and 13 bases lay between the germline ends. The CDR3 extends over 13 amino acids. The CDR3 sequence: CAIGRDTTYEQYF. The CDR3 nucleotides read TGTGCCATCGGGAGGGACACCACCTACGAGCAGTACTTC.

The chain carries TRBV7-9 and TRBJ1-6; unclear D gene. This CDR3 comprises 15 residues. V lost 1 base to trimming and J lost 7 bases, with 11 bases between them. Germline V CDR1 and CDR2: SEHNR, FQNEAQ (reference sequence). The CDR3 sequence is CASSLVSIGNSPLHF. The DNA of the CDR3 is TGTGCCAGCAGCTTAGTTAGCATTGGAAATTCACCCCTCCACTTT.

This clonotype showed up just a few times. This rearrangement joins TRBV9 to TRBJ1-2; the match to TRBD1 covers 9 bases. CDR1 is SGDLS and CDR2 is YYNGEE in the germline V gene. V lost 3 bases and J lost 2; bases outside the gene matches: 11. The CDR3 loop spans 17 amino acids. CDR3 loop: CASSGYSTGQGNYGYTF. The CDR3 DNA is TGTGCCAGCAGCGGCTATTCTACTGGACAGGGGAACTATGGCTACACCTTC.

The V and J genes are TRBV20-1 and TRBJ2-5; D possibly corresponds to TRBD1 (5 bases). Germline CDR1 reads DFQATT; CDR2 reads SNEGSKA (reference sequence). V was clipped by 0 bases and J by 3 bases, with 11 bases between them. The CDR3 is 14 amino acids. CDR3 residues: CSARDQAGKETQYF. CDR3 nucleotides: TGCAGTGCTAGAGATCAAGCAGGGAAAGAGACCCAGTACTTC.

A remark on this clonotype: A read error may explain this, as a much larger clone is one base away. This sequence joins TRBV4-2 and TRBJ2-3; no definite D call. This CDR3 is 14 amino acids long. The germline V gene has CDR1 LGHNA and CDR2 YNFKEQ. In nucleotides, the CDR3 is TGTGCCGGCAGCCAAGTCTTGGCGACCGGAACGCAGTATTTT. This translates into CAGSQVLATGTQYF.

CDR3 in DNA: TGTGCCAGCAGCGTAGCTGGGACTAGCGGGGGAGGCGGTACTAGAGAGACCCAGTACTTC. Amino acids: CASSVAGTSGGGGTRETQYF. The V call is TRBV9, the J call TRBJ2-5; 14 nucleotides match TRBD2. The CDR3 loop spans 20 amino acids. Germline V gene sequence: CDR1 SGDLS, CDR2 YYNGEE. Trimming took 0 bases from V and 4 from J; bases not matched to a gene: 14. The full variable domain, completed using reference TRBV9 and TRBJ2-5, is DSGVTQTPKHLITATGQRVTLRCSPRSGDLSVYWYQQSLDQGLQFLIQYYNGEERAKGNILERFSAQQFPDLHSELNLSSLELGDSALYFCASSVAGTSGGGGTRETQYFGPGTRLLVL.